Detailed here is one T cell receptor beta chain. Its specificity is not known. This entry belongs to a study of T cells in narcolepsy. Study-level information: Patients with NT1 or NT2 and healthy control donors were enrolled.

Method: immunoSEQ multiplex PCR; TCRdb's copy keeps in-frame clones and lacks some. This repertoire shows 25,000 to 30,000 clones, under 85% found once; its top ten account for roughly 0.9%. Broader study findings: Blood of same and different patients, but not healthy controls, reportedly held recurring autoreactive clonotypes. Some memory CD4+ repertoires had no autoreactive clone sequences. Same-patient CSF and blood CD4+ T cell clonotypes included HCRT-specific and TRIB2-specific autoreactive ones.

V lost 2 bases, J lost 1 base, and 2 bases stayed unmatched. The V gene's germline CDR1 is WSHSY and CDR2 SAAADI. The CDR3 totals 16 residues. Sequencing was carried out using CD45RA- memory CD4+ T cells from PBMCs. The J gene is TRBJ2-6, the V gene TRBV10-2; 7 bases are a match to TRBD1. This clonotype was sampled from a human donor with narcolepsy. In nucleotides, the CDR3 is TGCGCCAGCAGTGAGCCCAGGGGGTCTGGGGCCAACGTCCTGACTTTC. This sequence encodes CASSEPRGSGANVLTF.